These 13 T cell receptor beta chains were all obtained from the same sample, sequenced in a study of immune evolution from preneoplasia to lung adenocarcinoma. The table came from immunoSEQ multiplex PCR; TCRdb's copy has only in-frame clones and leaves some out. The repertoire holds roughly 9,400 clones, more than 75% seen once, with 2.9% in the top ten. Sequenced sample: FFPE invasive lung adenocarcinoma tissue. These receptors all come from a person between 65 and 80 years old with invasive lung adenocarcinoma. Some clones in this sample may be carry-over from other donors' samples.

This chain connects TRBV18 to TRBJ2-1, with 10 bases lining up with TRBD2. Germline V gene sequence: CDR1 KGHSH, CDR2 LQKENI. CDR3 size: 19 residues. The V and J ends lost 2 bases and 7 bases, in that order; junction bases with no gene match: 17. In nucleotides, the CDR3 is TGTGCCAGCTCACCATGGGCTAGCGGGAGTACCGAAATGGGGAATGAGCAGTTCTTC. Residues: CASSPWASGSTEMGNEQFF. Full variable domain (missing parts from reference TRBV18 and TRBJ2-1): NAGVMQNPRHLVRRRGQEARLRCSPMKGHSHVYWYRQLPEEGLKFMVYLQKENIIDESGMPKERFSAEFPKEGPSILRIQQVVRGDSAAYFCASSPWASGSTEMGNEQFFGPGTRLTVL.

For the CDR3, the DNA is TGTGCCAGTATAAGGGGTGGCACTGAAGCTTTCTTT. This encodes CASIRGGTEAFF. This chain uses TRBV19 with TRBJ1-1, with a weak D call TRBD1 (5 bases). This CDR3 comprises 12 residues. V lost 7 bases and J lost 4, with 10 bases in between. Looked up from germline, CDR1 is LNHDA and CDR2 is SQIVND (reference sequence).

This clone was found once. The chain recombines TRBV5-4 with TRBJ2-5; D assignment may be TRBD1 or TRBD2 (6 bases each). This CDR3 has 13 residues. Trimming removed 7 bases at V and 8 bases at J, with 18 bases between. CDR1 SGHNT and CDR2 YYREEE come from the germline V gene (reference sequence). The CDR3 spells CASSVEGGGTQYF. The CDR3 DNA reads TGTGCCAGCTCTGTGGAGGGGGGAGGAACCCAGTACTTC.

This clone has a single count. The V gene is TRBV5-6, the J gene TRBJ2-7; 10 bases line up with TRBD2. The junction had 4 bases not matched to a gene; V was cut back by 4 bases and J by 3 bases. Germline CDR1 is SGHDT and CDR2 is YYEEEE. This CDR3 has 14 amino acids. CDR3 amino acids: CASSRTSGRYEQYF. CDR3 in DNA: TGTGCCAGCAGCAGGACTAGCGGTCGCTACGAGCAGTACTTC.

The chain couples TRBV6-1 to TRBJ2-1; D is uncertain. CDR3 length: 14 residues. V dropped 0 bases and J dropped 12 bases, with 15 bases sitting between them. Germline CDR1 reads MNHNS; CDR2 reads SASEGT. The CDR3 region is CASSEALGPHPQFF. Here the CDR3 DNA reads TGTGCCAGCAGTGAAGCGCTTGGCCCCCATCCGCAGTTCTTC.

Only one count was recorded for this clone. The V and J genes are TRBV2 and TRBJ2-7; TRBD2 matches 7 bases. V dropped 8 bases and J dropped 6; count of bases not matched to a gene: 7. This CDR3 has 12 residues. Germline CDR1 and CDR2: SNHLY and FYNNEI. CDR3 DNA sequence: TGTGCCAGCGGGAGTTCGGGGGGCGAGCAGTACTTC. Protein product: CASGSSGGEQYF. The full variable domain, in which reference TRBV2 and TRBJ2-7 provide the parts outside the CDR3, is EPEVTQTPSHQVTQMGQEVILRCVPISNHLYFYWYRQILGQKVEFLVSFYNNEISEKSEIFDDQFSVERPDGSNFTLKIRSTKLEDSAMYFCASGSSGGEQYFGPGTRLTVT.

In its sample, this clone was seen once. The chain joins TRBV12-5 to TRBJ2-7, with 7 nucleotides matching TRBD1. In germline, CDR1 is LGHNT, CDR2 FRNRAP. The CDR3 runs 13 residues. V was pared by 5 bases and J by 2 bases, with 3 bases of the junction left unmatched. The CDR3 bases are TGTGCTAGTGGTCCGACAGGGACCTACGAGCAGTACTTC. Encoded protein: CASGPTGTYEQYF.

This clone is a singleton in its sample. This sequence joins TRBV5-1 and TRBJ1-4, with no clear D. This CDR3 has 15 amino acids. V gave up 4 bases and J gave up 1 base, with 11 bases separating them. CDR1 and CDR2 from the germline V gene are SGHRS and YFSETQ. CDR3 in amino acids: CASSPQRGTNEKLFF. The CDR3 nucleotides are TGCGCCAGCAGCCCACAACGGGGAACTAATGAAAAACTGTTTTTT.

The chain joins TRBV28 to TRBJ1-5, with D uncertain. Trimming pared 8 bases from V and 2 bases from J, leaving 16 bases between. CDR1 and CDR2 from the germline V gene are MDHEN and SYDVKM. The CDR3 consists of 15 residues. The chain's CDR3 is CASHGREKGNQPQHF. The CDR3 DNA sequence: TGTGCCAGCCACGGACGGGAGAAGGGCAATCAGCCCCAGCATTTT.

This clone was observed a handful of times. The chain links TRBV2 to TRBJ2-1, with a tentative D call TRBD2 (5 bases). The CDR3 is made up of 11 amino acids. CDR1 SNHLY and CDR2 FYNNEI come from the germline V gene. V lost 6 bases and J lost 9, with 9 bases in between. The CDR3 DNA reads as TGTGCCAGCAGGGAGGTTTGTGAGCAGTTCTTC. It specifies CASREVCEQFF. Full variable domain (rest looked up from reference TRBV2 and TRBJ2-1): EPEVTQTPSHQVTQMGQEVILRCVPISNHLYFYWYRQILGQKVEFLVSFYNNEISEKSEIFDDQFSVERPDGSNFTLKIRSTKLEDSAMYFCASREVCEQFFGPGTRLTVL.

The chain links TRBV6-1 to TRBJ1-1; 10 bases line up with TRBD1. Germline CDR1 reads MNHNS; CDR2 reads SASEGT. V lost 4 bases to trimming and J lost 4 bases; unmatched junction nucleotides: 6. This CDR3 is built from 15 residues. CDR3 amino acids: CASSADRGVGTEAFF. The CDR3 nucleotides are TGTGCCAGCAGTGCGGACAGGGGGGTGGGCACTGAAGCTTTCTTT.

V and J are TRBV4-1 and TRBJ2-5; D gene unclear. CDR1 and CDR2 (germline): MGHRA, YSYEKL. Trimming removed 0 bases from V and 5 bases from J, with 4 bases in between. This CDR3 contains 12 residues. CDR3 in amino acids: CASSQEGETQYF. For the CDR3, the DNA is TGCGCCAGCAGCCAAGAAGGCGAGACCCAGTACTTC.

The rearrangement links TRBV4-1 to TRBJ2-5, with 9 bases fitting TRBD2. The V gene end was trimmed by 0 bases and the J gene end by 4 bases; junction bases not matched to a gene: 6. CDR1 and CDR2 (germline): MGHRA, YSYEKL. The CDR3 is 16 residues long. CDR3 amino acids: CASSQDSGGGVETQYF. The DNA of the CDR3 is TGCGCCAGCAGCCAAGATAGCGGGGGTGGGGTAGAGACCCAGTACTTC.